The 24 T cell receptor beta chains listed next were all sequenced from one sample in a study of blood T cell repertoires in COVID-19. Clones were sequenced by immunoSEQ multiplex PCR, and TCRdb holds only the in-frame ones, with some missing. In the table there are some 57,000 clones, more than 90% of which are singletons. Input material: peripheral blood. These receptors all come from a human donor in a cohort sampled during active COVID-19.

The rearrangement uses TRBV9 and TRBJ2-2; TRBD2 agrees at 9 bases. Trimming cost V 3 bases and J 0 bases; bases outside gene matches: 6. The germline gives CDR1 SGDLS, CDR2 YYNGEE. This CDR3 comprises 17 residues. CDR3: CASSARVAGANTGELFF. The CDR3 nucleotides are TGTGCCAGCAGCGCCCGTGTAGCGGGAGCGAACACCGGGGAGCTGTTTTTT.

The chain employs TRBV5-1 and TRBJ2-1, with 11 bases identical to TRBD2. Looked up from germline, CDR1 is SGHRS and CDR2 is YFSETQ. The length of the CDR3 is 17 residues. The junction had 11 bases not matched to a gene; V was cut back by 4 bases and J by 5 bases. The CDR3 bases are TGCGCCAGCAGCCCGGTGGCACTAGCGGGGGTACACAATGAGCAGTTCTTC. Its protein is CASSPVALAGVHNEQFF.

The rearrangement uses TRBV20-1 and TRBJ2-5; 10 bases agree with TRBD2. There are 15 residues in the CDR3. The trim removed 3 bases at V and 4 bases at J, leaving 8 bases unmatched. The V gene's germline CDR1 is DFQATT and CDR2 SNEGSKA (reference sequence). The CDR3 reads CSASPISGRRETQYF. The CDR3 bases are TGCAGTGCTAGTCCCATTAGCGGGAGGAGAGAGACCCAGTACTTC.

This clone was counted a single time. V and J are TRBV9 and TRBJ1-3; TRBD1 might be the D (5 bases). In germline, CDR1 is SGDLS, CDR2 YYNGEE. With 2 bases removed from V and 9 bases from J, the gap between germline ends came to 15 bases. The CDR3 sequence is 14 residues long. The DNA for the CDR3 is TGTGCCAGCAGCGTTGAGTTCCAAGGGGCCACCATATATTTT. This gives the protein CASSVEFQGATIYF.

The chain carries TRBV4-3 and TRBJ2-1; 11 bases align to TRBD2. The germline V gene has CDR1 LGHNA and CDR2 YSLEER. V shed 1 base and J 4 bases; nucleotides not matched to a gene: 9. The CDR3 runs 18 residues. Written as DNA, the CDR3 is TGCGCCAGCAGCCAAGTTCTCCTCCTAGCGGGAGGATACAATGAGCAGTTCTTC. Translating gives CASSQVLLLAGGYNEQFF.

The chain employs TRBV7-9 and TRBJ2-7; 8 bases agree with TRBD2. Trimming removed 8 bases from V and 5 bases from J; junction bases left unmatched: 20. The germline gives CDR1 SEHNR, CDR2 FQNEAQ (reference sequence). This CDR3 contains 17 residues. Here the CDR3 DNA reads TGTGCCAGCGCGCGGGGGGACTCCGCCAGGGGAATCGACGAGCAGTACTTC. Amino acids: CASARGDSARGIDEQYF.

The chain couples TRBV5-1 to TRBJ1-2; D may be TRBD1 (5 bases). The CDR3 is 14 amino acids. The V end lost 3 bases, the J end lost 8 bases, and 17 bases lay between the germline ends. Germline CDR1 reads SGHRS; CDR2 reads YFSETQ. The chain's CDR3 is CASSSTSQGLGYTF. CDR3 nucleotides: TGCGCCAGCAGCTCGACTTCCCAGGGTTTGGGCTACACCTTC.

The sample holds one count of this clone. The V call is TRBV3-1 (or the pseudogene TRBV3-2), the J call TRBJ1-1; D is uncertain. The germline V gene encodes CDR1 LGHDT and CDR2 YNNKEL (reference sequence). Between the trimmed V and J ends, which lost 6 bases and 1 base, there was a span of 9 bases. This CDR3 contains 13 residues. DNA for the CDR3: TGTGCCAGCAGTCAACCAGGGAACACTGAAGCTTTCTTT. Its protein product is CASSQPGNTEAFF.

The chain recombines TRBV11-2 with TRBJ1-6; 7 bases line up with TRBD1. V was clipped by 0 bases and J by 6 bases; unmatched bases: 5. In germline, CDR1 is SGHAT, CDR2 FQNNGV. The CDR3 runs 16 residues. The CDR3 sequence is CASSLDWTGFNSPLHF. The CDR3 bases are TGTGCCAGCAGCTTAGATTGGACAGGTTTTAATTCACCCCTCCACTTT.

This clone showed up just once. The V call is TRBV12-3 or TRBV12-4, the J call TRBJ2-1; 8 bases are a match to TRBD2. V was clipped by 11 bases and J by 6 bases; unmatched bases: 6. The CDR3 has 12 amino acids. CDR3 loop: CAGGTRVNEQFF. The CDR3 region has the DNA TGTGCCGGAGGGACTAGAGTCAATGAGCAGTTCTTC.

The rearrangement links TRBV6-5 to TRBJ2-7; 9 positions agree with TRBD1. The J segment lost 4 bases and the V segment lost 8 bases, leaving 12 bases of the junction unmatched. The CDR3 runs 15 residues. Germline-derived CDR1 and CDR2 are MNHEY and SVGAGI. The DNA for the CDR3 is TGTGCCAGCGCTAGGTATACAGGGGGCATATACGAGCAGTACTTC. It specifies CASARYTGGIYEQYF.

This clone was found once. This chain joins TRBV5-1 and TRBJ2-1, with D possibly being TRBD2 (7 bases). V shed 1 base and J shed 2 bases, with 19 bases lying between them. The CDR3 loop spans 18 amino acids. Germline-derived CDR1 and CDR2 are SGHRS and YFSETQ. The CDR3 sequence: CASSLNLGGGLPYNEQFF. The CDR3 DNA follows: TGCGCCAGCAGCTTGAATTTGGGCGGGGGCTTACCCTACAATGAGCAGTTCTTC.

CDR3 residues: CATSDIKGQGGYNEQFF. Here the CDR3 DNA reads TGTGCCACCAGTGATATCAAGGGACAGGGGGGTTACAATGAGCAGTTCTTC. The chain recombines TRBV24-1 with TRBJ2-1; the match to TRBD1 covers 11 bases. CDR1 is KGHDR, CDR2 SFDVKD, per germline. V was pared by 3 bases and J by 4 bases, with 7 bases of the junction left unmatched. This CDR3 comprises 17 residues.

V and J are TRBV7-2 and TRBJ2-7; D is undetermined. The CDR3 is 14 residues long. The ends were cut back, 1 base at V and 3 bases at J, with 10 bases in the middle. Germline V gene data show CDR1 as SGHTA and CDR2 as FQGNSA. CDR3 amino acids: CASSLVGSDYEQYF. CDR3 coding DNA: TGTGCCAGCAGCTTAGTTGGCTCAGACTACGAGCAGTACTTC.

The CDR3 reads CAIRTGTNYEQYF. Written as DNA, the CDR3 is TGTGCCATCAGGACCGGGACAAACTACGAGCAGTACTTC. This chain joins TRBV10-3 and TRBJ2-7, with D perhaps matching TRBD1 (6 bases). Trimming shortened V by 6 bases and J by 3 bases, and 12 bases separated the two germline ends. The CDR3 runs to 13 residues. In germline, CDR1 is ENHRY, CDR2 SYGVKD.

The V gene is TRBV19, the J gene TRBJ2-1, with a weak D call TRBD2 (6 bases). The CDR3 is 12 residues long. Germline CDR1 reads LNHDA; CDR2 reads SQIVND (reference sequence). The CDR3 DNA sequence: TGTGCATCGCGGACGGGGGTCAATGAGCAGTTCTTC. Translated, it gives CASRTGVNEQFF.

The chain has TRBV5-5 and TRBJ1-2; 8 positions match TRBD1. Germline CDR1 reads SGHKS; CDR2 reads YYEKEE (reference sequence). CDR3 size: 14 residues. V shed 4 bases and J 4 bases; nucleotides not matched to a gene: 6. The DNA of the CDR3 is TGTGCCAGCAGCCCAGATACAGGGGGCTATGGCTACACCTTC. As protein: CASSPDTGGYGYTF.

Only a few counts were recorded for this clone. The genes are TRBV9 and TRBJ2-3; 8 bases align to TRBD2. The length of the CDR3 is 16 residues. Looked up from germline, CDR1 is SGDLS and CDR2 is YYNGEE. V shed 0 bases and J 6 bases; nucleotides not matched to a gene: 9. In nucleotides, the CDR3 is TGTGCCAGCAGCGTAGACGACGGGAGGGCATCGGATACGCAGTATTTT. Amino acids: CASSVDDGRASDTQYF.

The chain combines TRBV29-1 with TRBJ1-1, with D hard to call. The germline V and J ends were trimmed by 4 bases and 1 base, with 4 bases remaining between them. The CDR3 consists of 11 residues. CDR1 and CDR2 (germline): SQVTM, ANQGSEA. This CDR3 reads CSVVRNTEAFF. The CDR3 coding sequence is TGCAGCGTTGTCCGGAACACTGAAGCTTTCTTT.

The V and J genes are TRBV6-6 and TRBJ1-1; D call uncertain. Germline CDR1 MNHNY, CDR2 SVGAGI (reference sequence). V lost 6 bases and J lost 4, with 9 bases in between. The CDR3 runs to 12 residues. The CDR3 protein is CASRLDSTEAFF. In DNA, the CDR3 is TGTGCCAGCAGACTCGACTCCACTGAAGCTTTCTTT.

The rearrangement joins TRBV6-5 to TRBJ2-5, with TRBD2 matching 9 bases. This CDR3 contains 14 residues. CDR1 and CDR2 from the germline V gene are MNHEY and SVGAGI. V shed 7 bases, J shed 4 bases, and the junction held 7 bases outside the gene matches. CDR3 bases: TGTGCCAGCACCAGCGGGGGGTTGGGAGAGACCCAGTACTTC. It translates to CASTSGGLGETQYF.

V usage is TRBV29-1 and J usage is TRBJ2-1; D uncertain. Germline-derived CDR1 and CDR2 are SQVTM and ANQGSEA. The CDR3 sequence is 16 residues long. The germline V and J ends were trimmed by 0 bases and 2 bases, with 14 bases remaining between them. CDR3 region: CSVEDLGRVPYNEQFF. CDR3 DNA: TGCAGCGTTGAAGATTTAGGCCGGGTCCCCTACAATGAGCAGTTCTTC.

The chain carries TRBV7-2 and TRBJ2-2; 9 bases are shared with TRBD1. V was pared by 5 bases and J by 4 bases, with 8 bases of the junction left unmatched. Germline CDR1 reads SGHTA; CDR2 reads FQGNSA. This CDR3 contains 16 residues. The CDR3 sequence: CASSTRQGVITGELFF. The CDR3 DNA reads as TGTGCCAGCAGCACCCGACAGGGGGTAATCACCGGGGAGCTGTTTTTT.

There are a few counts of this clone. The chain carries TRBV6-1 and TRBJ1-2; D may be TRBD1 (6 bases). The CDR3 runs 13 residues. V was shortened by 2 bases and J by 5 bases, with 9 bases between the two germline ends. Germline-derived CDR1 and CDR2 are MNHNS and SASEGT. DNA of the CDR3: TGTGCCAGCAGTGAAACAGGGCCGTATGGCTACACCTTC. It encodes CASSETGPYGYTF.